Each of the 9 T cell receptor beta chains below was sequenced from the same sample in a study of T cells in Graves' hyperthyroidism and ophthalmopathy. Amplification of TCR beta CDR3 regions used RNA as the template. In the first-round RT-PCR of the TCR CDR3, the HTBI primer set was used. TCRdb re-called the multiplex PCR reads with MiXCR, one entry per CDR3 protein. The table has 650,000 to 750,000 distinct CDR3 sequences, 13% to 15% seen once. Sequenced sample: blood. The receptors come from a woman between 18 and 29 years old with Graves' hyperthyroidism.

This clonotype was observed at least ten times. V gene TRBV2 combines with J gene TRBJ2-1; 8 bases agree with TRBD2. CDR3 length: 14 amino acids. The V segment lost 5 bases and the J segment 8 bases; nucleotides outside the gene matches: 8. Germline V CDR1 and CDR2: SNHLY, FYNNEI. The CDR3 DNA reads TGTGCCAGCAGTCCGGGGACTAGGAGCCATGAGCAGTTCTTC. This codes for CASSPGTRSHEQFF. Using reference TRBV2 and TRBJ2-1 for the parts outside the CDR3, the full variable domain is EPEVTQTPSHQVTQMGQEVILRCVPISNHLYFYWYRQILGQKVEFLVSFYNNEISEKSEIFDDQFSVERPDGSNFTLKIRSTKLEDSAMYFCASSPGTRSHEQFFGPGTRLTVL.

The chain is built from TRBV29-1 and TRBJ2-7, with D perhaps being TRBD1 or TRBD2 (5 bases each). CDR1 is SQVTM, CDR2 ANQGSEA, per germline. The CDR3 totals 13 residues. V shed 3 bases and J shed 5 bases, with 14 bases lying between them. CDR3 nucleotides: TGCAGCGTTGATGGGGGAGACTTTAACGAGCAGTACTTC. It yields the protein CSVDGGDFNEQYF.

This clonotype showed up many times. This chain connects TRBV29-1 to TRBJ2-1; D may be TRBD1 (6 bases). The CDR3 runs 15 residues. The germline gives CDR1 SQVTM, CDR2 ANQGSEA. Trimming took off 3 bases at V and 3 bases at J, with 15 bases between the two ends. The CDR3 DNA reads as TGCAGCGTTGACCAACAGGGACCCCTCTACAATGAGCAGTTCTTC. Its protein product is CSVDQQGPLYNEQFF.

A few counts support this clonotype. V and J are TRBV9 and TRBJ2-1; possibly TRBD1 for D (6 bases). The CDR3 consists of 12 residues. Deletions cut 0 bases from V and 9 bases from J, with 7 bases between. Looked up from germline, CDR1 is SGDLS and CDR2 is YYNGEE. The CDR3 reads CASSVVDSEQFF. The CDR3 DNA follows: TGTGCCAGCAGCGTAGTGGACAGTGAGCAGTTCTTC.

The V call is TRBV28, the J call TRBJ1-6; perhaps TRBD1 as D (5 bases). The CDR3 is 15 residues long. V was cut by 8 bases and J by 6 bases, with 17 bases left in between. Germline-derived CDR1 and CDR2 are MDHEN and SYDVKM. CDR3 residues: CASAQGTGFNSPLHF. CDR3 nucleotide sequence: TGTGCCAGCGCGCAGGGTACAGGTTTTAATTCACCCCTCCACTTT.

This clonotype was found many times. The chain couples TRBV24-1 to TRBJ2-7; 7 bases fit TRBD1. Trimming removed 4 bases from V and 4 bases from J; junction bases left unmatched: 6. Germline V gives CDR1 KGHDR, CDR2 SFDVKD. The CDR3 is 14 residues long. The CDR3 DNA follows: TGTGCCACCAGTGAGAGGGGGCGTTGGTACGAGCAGTACTTC. Residues: CATSERGRWYEQYF.

This clonotype has a count of ten or more. The V gene is TRBV11-3, the J gene TRBJ2-5; TRBD1 aligns across 10 bases. The germline CDR1 and CDR2 sequences are SGHNT and YENEEA. Trimming at V came to 5 bases and at J to 1 base, leaving 7 bases not matched to a gene. The CDR3 runs to 16 residues. The CDR3 nucleotides are TGTGCCAGCAGCATAGCCGGGACAGGGGCCCAAGAGACCCAGTACTTC. As protein: CASSIAGTGAQETQYF.

The chain recombines TRBV25-1 with TRBJ1-1, with D uncertain. The CDR3 covers 14 residues. V lost 0 bases to trimming and J lost 1 base, with 6 bases between them. The germline V gene has CDR1 MGHDK and CDR2 SYGVNS. The CDR3 sequence: CASSEYWANTEAFF. In DNA, the CDR3 is TGTGCCAGCAGTGAATATTGGGCGAACACTGAAGCTTTCTTT.

There are a few counts of this clonotype. The chain recombines TRBV3-1 with TRBJ2-2; 12 bases fit TRBD2. The length of the CDR3 is 20 residues. Germline CDR1 LGHDT, CDR2 YNNKEL (reference sequence). V dropped 1 base and J dropped 3; count of bases not matched to a gene: 12. The CDR3 DNA reads TGTGCCAGCAGCCAAGTGGGGCTAGCGGGAGGGCCTCGTGACACCGGGGAGCTGTTTTTT. Translation: CASSQVGLAGGPRDTGELFF.